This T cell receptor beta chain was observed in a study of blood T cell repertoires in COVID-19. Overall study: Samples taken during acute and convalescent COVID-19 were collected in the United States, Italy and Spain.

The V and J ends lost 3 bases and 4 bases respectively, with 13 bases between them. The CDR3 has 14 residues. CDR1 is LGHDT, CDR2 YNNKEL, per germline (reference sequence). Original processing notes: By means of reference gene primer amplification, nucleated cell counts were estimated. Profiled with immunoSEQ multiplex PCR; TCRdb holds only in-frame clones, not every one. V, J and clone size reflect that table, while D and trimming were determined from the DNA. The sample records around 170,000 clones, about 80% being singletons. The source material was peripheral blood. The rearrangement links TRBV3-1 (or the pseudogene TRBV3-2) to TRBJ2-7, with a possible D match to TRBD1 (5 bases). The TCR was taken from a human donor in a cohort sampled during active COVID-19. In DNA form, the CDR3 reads TGTGCCAGCAGCCACACTTGGGCAGGGTACGAGCAGTACTTC. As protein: CASSHTWAGYEQYF.